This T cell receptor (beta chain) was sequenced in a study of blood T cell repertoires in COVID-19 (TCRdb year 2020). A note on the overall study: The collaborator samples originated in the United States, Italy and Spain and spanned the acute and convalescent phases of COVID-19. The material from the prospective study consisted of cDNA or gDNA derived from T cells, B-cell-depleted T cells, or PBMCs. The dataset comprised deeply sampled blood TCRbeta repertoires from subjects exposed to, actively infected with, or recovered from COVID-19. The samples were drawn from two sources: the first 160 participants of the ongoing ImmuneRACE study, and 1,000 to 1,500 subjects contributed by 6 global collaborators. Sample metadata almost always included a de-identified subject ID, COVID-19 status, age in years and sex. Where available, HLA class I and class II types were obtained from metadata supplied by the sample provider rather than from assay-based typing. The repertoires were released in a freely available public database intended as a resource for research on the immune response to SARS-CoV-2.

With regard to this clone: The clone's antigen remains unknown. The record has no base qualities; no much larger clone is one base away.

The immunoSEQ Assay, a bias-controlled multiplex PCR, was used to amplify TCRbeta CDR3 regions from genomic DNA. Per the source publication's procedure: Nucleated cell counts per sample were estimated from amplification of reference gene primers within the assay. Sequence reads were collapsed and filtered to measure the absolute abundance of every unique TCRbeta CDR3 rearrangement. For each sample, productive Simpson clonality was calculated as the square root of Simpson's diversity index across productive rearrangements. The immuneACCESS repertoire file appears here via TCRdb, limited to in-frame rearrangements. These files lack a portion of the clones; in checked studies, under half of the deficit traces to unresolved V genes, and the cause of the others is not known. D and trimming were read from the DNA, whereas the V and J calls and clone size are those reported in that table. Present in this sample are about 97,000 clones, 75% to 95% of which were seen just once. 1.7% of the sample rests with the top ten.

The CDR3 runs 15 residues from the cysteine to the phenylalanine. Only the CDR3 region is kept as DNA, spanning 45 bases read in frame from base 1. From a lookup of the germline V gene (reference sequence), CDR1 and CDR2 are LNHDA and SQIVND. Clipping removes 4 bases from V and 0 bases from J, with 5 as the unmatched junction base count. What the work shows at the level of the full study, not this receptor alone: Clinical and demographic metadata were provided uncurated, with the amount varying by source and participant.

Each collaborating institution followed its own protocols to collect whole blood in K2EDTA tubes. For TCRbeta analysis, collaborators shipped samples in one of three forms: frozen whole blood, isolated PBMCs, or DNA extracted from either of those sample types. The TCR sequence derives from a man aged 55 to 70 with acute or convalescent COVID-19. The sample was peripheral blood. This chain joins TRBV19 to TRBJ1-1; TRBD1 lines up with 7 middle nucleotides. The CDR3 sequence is CASSKQGQMNTEAFF. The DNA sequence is TGTGCCAGTAGTAAACAGGGACAGATGAACACTGAAGCTTTCTTT.